Below, 3 T cell receptor beta chains from the same sample are listed, as sequenced in a study of regulatory T cells in long-lasting Graves disease. As for time point: newly diagnosed GD, antithyroid drugs for less than 3 months. TCR sequences were obtained from RNA taken from PBMCs. To make TCR beta libraries, researchers used iRepertoire HTBI primers and Arm-PCR of CDR3 regions. TCRdb analysed the multiplex PCR reads with MiXCR anew, one entry per CDR3 protein. The sample gives hundreds of thousands of distinct CDR3 sequences, approximately 16% of which show up once; around 10% is in the top ten. This sample also belongs to another study, concerning T cells in Graves' hyperthyroidism and ophthalmopathy.

Sequences were derived from peripheral blood mononuclear cells (PBMCs), sampled at new diagnosis, from a patient treated with antithyroid drugs. These receptors came from a woman aged 25 to 45 with Graves disease.

This clonotype occurred many times. The rearrangement links TRBV27 to TRBJ2-2; D is uncertain. CDR1 is MNHEY and CDR2 is SMNVEV in the germline V gene (reference sequence). V lost 0 bases and J 3 bases, leaving 11 bases between the germline ends. The CDR3 has 16 amino acids. This chain's CDR3 is CASSLSILSYTGELFF. CDR3 DNA sequence: TGTGCCAGCAGTTTATCGATTCTTAGCTACACCGGGGAGCTGTTTTTT.

This clonotype was seen ten or more times. The chain recombines TRBV28 with TRBJ2-4; 7 bases align to TRBD2. Germline V gene data show CDR1 as MDHEN and CDR2 as SYDVKM. This CDR3 has 14 amino acids. V lost 5 bases to trimming and J lost 9 bases; unmatched junction nucleotides: 10. CDR3 sequence reads: CASSQETSRGIQYF. In DNA, the CDR3 is TGTGCCAGCAGTCAAGAGACTAGCCGCGGCATTCAGTACTTC.

Only a few counts were recorded for this clonotype. V and J are TRBV20-1 and TRBJ2-7; 7 bases map to TRBD1. Germline loops: CDR1 DFQATT, CDR2 SNEGSKA (reference sequence). J lost 0 bases, V lost 3 bases, and 11 bases had no gene match. The CDR3 consists of 16 residues. CDR3 sequence (DNA): TGCAGTGCTAGCATCGGCCGGGACAGAAGCTCCTACGAGCAGTACTTC. Translation: CSASIGRDRSSYEQYF.